Below, 17 T cell receptor beta chains from the same sample are listed, as sequenced in a study of PD-1 blockade in classical Hodgkin lymphoma. Measured with immunoSEQ multiplex PCR; TCRdb has only the in-frame clones, and not every one. Altogether 45,000 to 65,000 clones are present, 73% being singletons, with the ten largest covering about 16%. With no exception, relapse followed autologous stem cell transplantation in all patients, and brentuximab vedotin exposure varied. The input for sequencing was peripheral blood mononuclear cells (PBMCs), taken before the second cycle of nivolumab. These TCRs come from a human donor with classical Hodgkin lymphoma.

This clone has more than one count but fewer than ten. The chain links TRBV19 to TRBJ2-7; the match to TRBD2 covers 9 bases. V lost 3 bases, J lost 3 bases, and 6 bases stayed unmatched. The CDR3 contains 15 residues. CDR1 is LNHDA, CDR2 SQIVND, per germline (reference sequence). The CDR3: CASSMALAGSYEQYF. The CDR3 nucleotides read TGTGCCAGTAGTATGGCCCTAGCGGGAAGCTACGAGCAGTACTTC.

In its sample, this clone was seen a few times. The CDR3 spells CASSPRLGSYEQYF. Written as DNA, the CDR3 is TGCGCCAGCAGCCCACGACTAGGTAGCTACGAGCAGTACTTC. V gene TRBV4-3 combines with J gene TRBJ2-7, with D possibly being TRBD2 (6 bases). The CDR3 sequence is 14 residues long. V lost 4 bases, J lost 3 bases, and 13 bases lay in between. Per germline, CDR1 LGHNA and CDR2 YSLEER.

The V call is TRBV7-3, the J call TRBJ2-2; D perhaps matches TRBD2 (5 bases). Germline V gene sequence: CDR1 SGHTA, CDR2 FQGTGA. V was shortened by 1 base and J by 9 bases, with 27 bases between the two germline ends. The CDR3 has 19 amino acids. The CDR3 is CASSLRGGRSSPRFRELFF. For the CDR3, the DNA is TGTGCCAGCAGCTTAAGGGGTGGGCGGTCTAGCCCACGTTTCCGGGAGCTGTTTTTT.

Details on this clone: Additional DNA sequences in this sample encode the identical CDR3. This chain connects TRBV25-1 to TRBJ1-3; 8 bases are a match to TRBD1. The CDR3 covers 14 residues. The germline CDR1 and CDR2 sequences are MGHDK and SYGVNS. With V trimmed by 2 bases and J by 7 bases, 4 bases remained unmatched. The CDR3 is CASSEERTGNTIYF. As DNA, the CDR3 is TGTGCCAGCAGTGAAGAAAGGACAGGGAACACCATATATTTT.

This clone was counted a single time. The chain couples TRBV6-6 to TRBJ2-7, with 9 positions matching TRBD2. The CDR3 length is 16 residues. The V gene's germline CDR1 is MNHNY and CDR2 SVGAGI (reference sequence). V shed 1 base, J shed 6 bases, and the junction held 10 bases outside the gene matches. CDR3 sequence: CASSYWGLAPPGEQYF. The CDR3 DNA reads TGTGCCAGCAGTTACTGGGGACTAGCCCCACCAGGCGAGCAGTACTTC.

The J gene is TRBJ1-5, the V gene TRBV28; D gene ambiguous. From germline, CDR1 is MDHEN and CDR2 SYDVKM. Trimming removed 6 bases at V and 6 bases at J, with 15 bases between. CDR3 length equals 14 residues. This CDR3 is CASRPPLGSQPQHF. CDR3 bases: TGTGCCAGCAGACCTCCCTTGGGGAGTCAGCCCCAGCATTTT.

The genes are TRBV28 and TRBJ2-7; D possibly uses TRBD1 or TRBD2 (6 bases each). The CDR3 loop spans 14 amino acids. The ends were cut back, 2 bases at V and 2 bases at J, with 10 bases in the middle. The V gene's germline CDR1 is MDHEN and CDR2 SYDVKM. This CDR3 is CASSLGGGTYEQYF. The CDR3 bases are TGTGCCAGCAGTTTAGGAGGGGGTACCTACGAGCAGTACTTC.

CDR3 in amino acids: CASSPSGTSGYTF. The CDR3 nucleotides are TGTGCCAGCAGCCCTTCTGGGACATCGGGCTACACCTTC. The genes are TRBV6-5 and TRBJ1-2; a weak D match, TRBD1 (6 bases). The CDR3 loop spans 13 amino acids. Germline CDR1 is MNHEY and CDR2 is SVGAGI. The ends were cut back, 6 bases at V and 8 bases at J, with 16 bases in the middle.

V usage is TRBV27 and J usage is TRBJ1-5; perhaps TRBD1 as D (6 bases). V lost 8 bases to trimming and J lost 5 bases, with 10 bases between them. The CDR3 contains 12 residues. The V gene's germline CDR1 is MNHEY and CDR2 SMNVEV (reference sequence). DNA for the CDR3: TGTGCCAGCGGCGACAGGTATCAGCCCCAGCATTTT. It encodes CASGDRYQPQHF.

The chain has TRBV30 and TRBJ2-1; 15 bases match TRBD2. V shed 3 bases, J shed 12 bases, and the junction held 0 bases outside the gene matches. CDR1 and CDR2 (germline): GTSNPN, SVGIG (reference sequence). The CDR3 extends over 12 amino acids. CDR3 amino acids: CAWRGLAGGQFF. The CDR3 nucleotides read TGTGCCTGGAGGGGACTAGCGGGAGGGCAGTTCTTC.

This clone was detected only once. This rearrangement joins TRBV10-3 to TRBJ1-2, with D possibly matching TRBD1 (5 bases). Germline V lookup: CDR1 ENHRY, CDR2 SYGVKD. V was pared by 4 bases and J by 4 bases, with 10 bases between. This CDR3 spans 13 amino acids. CDR3 protein: CAISGGPSYGYTF. Written as DNA, the CDR3 is TGTGCCATCAGTGGGGGACCGTCCTATGGCTACACCTTC.

This clone showed up just once. V is TRBV7-6 and J is TRBJ2-1, with D tentatively TRBD2 (6 bases). V lost 2 bases and J lost 4, with 12 bases in between. The CDR3 contains 15 residues. Germline V gene data show CDR1 as SGHVS and CDR2 as FNYEAQ. CDR3 sequence reads: CASSLMLAPYNEQFF. The DNA of the CDR3 is TGTGCCAGCAGCTTAATGCTAGCGCCGTACAATGAGCAGTTCTTC.

The chain recombines TRBV6-5 with TRBJ1-2; TRBD1 aligns across 8 bases. The V gene's germline CDR1 is MNHEY and CDR2 SVGAGI. This CDR3 contains 15 residues. The ends lost 7 bases at V and 6 bases at J; junction bases unmatched: 13. This CDR3 reads CASTSLAGRGHGYTF. Here the CDR3 DNA reads TGTGCCAGCACCTCTTTAGCTGGCAGGGGGCATGGCTACACCTTC.

The CDR3 region is CASRTGTAFYEQYF. The CDR3 bases are TGTGCCAGCAGAACCGGGACAGCATTCTACGAGCAGTACTTC. The chain carries TRBV28 and TRBJ2-7, with 7 bases fitting TRBD1. Germline loops: CDR1 MDHEN, CDR2 SYDVKM. This CDR3 has 14 amino acids. J was trimmed by 3 bases and V by 6 bases; bases with no gene match: 8.

The chain's CDR3 is CASSVQVPYEQYF. DNA for the CDR3: TGTGCCAGCAGCGTACAGGTCCCCTACGAGCAGTACTTC. The genes are TRBV7-2 and TRBJ2-7, with D possibly matching TRBD1 (5 bases). The CDR3 consists of 13 residues. The V gene's germline CDR1 is SGHTA and CDR2 FQGNSA. The V end was cut by 5 bases, the J end by 2 bases, with 10 bases between.

The chain joins TRBV7-2 to TRBJ2-1; 8 nucleotides agree with TRBD1. Germline CDR1 SGHTA, CDR2 FQGNSA. The CDR3 spans 17 residues. The J segment lost 0 bases and the V segment lost 4 bases, leaving 8 bases of the junction unmatched. The CDR3 reads CASSSRTGYGSYNEQFF. The CDR3 DNA sequence: TGTGCCAGCAGCTCCCGGACAGGGTATGGCTCCTACAATGAGCAGTTCTTC.

J is TRBJ2-5 and V is TRBV12-5; 7 positions match TRBD1. The V gene's germline CDR1 is LGHNT and CDR2 FRNRAP. With 4 bases clipped from V and 2 bases from J, the junction kept 4 bases outside the gene matches. This CDR3 has 14 amino acids. CDR3 region: CASGSGTVQETQYF. The CDR3, as DNA: TGTGCTAGTGGTTCCGGGACAGTTCAAGAGACCCAGTACTTC.